This T cell receptor beta chain comes out of a study of shared clonotypes between healthy human individuals (dated by TCRdb to about 2020). About the full investigation: A couple of women and a few men aged 18 to 49 years were included in the cohort. For each donor, CD4 naive and CD4 memory were each run on three plates, CD8 naive on two plates, and CD8 memory on one plate. The study deeply sequenced blood TCR repertoires of roughly five healthy adults to estimate repertoire size and the extent of clonotype sharing between individuals. To increase sequencing depth and limit assay-specific biases, TCR repertoire library preparation and sequencing were carried out by different laboratories using diverse techniques. Each donor's leukapheresis produced roughly between roughly 0.85 and 9.5 billion PBMCs.

The donors were healthy, HIV-negative adults who had no recently reported acute infections or vaccinations. All donors were Caucasian adults living in Nashville, Tennessee, USA. Magnetic negative selection was used to enrich CD4+ T cells, after which naive cells were positively selected on CD45RA and the negative fraction became the memory subset. Blood was collected by leukapheresis, and PBMCs were isolated by Ficoll-Histopaque density gradient centrifugation and then cryopreserved in liquid nitrogen vapor phase. Analytical flow cytometry was used to check the purity and quantity of each magnetically sorted T cell population. From each sorted fraction, genomic DNA was isolated and quantified by UV absorbance on a Nanodrop 2000c. On this clone: This receptor's antigen is unknown. No much larger clone exists at a distance of one base, and base qualities are not known.

Using the deep immunoSEQ assay, TCR CDR3 regions were amplified from genomic DNA by multiplex PCR. For each cell subset, the extracted genomic DNA was distributed evenly across all wells of several immunoSEQ 96-well plates, and each plate served as one replicate. For sorted subsets, each replicate PCR was loaded with 200 to 250 ng genomic DNA, equivalent to 30,000 or so T cell genomes. Purified libraries were measured with a Qubit 3.0 fluorometer, size-checked on a Bioanalyzer 2100, and measured again with the KAPA Library Quantification kit. Each immunoSEQ 96-well plate was sequenced on its own single-read 150-cycle Illumina NextSeq 550 flow cell. On the authors' methods: Because the immunoSEQ output held only junctional sequences and lacked quality scores, the filtering could not match the filtering applied to full-length reads. To assign V/J genes and CDR3, sequences were annotated using PyIR, a Python wrapper for IgBLAST v1.9, with IMGT germline references. Any read was removed if the V/J assignment was weak (E-value above 1e-6), the CDR3 was missing, or the read contained stop codons, out-of-frame junctions, or ambiguous translated residues. A V3J clonotype was defined by an identical inferred V gene, J gene, and CDR3 amino acid sequence. Percentage overlap between repertoires was calculated by dividing the number of shared unique clonotypes by the size of the smaller repertoire. Richness of each repertoire was evaluated using RTK rarefaction, the Chao1 estimator, and Recon v2.1 estimates of unobserved clonotypes. For all TCRbeta clonotypes obtained by the gDNA method from a handful of donors, generation probabilities were computed with OLGA. TCRdb limited this immuneACCESS table to in-frame rearrangements with V and J called. A share of clones is missing; checked studies link under half to unresolved V genes, and the rest is unexplained. Clone size and V and J calls were adopted from that table, with D and trimming inferred from the DNA. The sample has some 2,000,000 clones on record, 90% to 95% of them singletons. The top ten hold 0.1% to 0.15% of the sample.

The germline V gene provides CDR1 SGHRS and CDR2 YFSETQ. V loses 1 base at its end and J loses 8 bases; junction bases beyond the gene matches: 7. The CDR3 runs 14 amino acids, cysteine and phenylalanine included. The retained sequence is limited to the CDR3, 42 bases, with the frame set at the first base. Study-level results and caveats: Only blood was sampled, and tissue TCR repertoires likely differ from those in blood. Clonotypes shared by all four sorted-subset donors showed higher generation probabilities than non-shared clonotypes. Even with the large sequencing depth, rarefaction of the sorted-subset datasets indicated that sequencing was incomplete. The small number of donors limited the genetic and exposure-history diversity represented. Estimated clonotype richness was generally larger for naive than for memory subsets. Across a few donors, 5% to 6% of naive CD4, approximately 3.6% of naive CD8, roughly 2.2% of memory CD4, and 0.4% to 0.45% of memory CD8 clonotypes were shared. Based on pairwise subsampling, the degree of clonotype sharing among donors was expected to be affected by sequencing depth.

The sequence derives from a man aged 18 to 35 in good health. Sequenced sample: naive CD4+ T cells sorted from blood. The cell subset or site tag for this specimen amounts to: CD45RA+ positively selected. This chain joins TRBV5-1 to TRBJ1-1; 8 junctional bases match TRBD1. The DNA sequence is TGCGCCAGCAGCTTGCCAGGGGGCTCGGAAGAAGCTTTCTTT. This is translated as CASSLPGGSEEAFF.